These 21 T cell receptor beta chains came from one sample sequenced in a study of blood T cells in healthy people across ages (dated by TCRdb to the mid-2010s). Library preparation was by 5' RACE. TCRdb names Illumina HiSeq 2500 as the instrument used. A second PCR of roughly 6 to 12 cycles was run with a J-beta primer mix and a sample-barcoded 5' primer. TCRdb reprocessing: public reads trimmed at Q25 with fastp, clones called with MiXCR, in-frame beta chains kept. Rows merge per CDR3 protein into single entries with the most common DNA and genes. This sample comprises fewer than 700,000 distinct CDR3 sequences, less than 45% of them detected only once. 25% to 30% of the sample is held by the ten biggest clonotypes. Sequenced: blood. The receptor set was obtained from an elderly man in good health.

Regarding this clonotype: Being one base from a much bigger clone, this may be a read error. The V gene is TRBV6-5, the J gene TRBJ2-6, with D possibly being TRBD1 (5 bases). The CDR3 runs 13 residues. The germline gives CDR1 MNHEY, CDR2 SVGAGI. As DNA, the CDR3 is TGTGCCAGCAGTCGCTCTGGGGCCAACATCCTGACTTTC. Encoded protein: CASSRSGANILTF.

Written as DNA, the CDR3 is TGTGCCAGCACAACAGGGTATGGCTACACCTTC. It yields the protein CASTTGYGYTF. The chain uses TRBV6-2 or TRBV6-3 and TRBJ1-2, with D perhaps matching TRBD1 (6 bases). V lost 7 bases, J lost 5 bases, and 8 bases lay in between. The CDR3 spans 11 residues. CDR1 and CDR2 (germline): MNHEY, SVGEGT.

There are many counts of this clonotype. The chain joins TRBV7-2 to TRBJ2-3, with a tentative D call TRBD2 (6 bases). The CDR3 spans 17 residues. The ends were cut back, 1 base at V and 0 bases at J, with 14 bases in the middle. Looked up from germline, CDR1 is SGHTA and CDR2 is FQGNSA. For the CDR3, the DNA is TGTGCCAGCAGCTTAGTTCAAATTAGCGGTAGCACAGATACGCAGTATTTT. Encoded protein: CASSLVQISGSTDTQYF. Drawing the rest from reference TRBV7-2 and TRBJ2-3, the complete variable domain is GAGVSQSPSNKVTEKGKDVELRCDPISGHTALYWYRQSLGQGLEFLIYFQGNSAPDKSGLPSDRFSAERTGGSVSTLTIQRTQQEDSAVYLCASSLVQISGSTDTQYFGPGTRLTVL.

The chain uses TRBV4-2 and TRBJ1-1; D call uncertain. Germline V gene data show CDR1 as LGHNA and CDR2 as YNFKEQ. The CDR3 contains 15 residues. Between the trimmed V and J ends, which lost 5 bases and 4 bases, there was a span of 17 bases. DNA for the CDR3: TGTGCCAGCAGCTCTCAGGAGGGATGGGGCACTGAAGCTTTCTTT. It is translated as CASSSQEGWGTEAFF.

This clonotype occurred a few times. CDR3 protein: CSATSGSSNTQYF. The CDR3, as DNA: TGCAGTGCTACTAGCGGGAGTAGTAATACGCAGTATTTT. V gene TRBV20-1 combines with J gene TRBJ2-3; 10 positions match TRBD2. J lost 7 bases, V lost 4 bases, and 5 bases had no gene match. The germline CDR1 and CDR2 sequences are DFQATT and SNEGSKA (reference sequence). CDR3 length equals 13 residues.

This sequence joins TRBV9 and TRBJ2-1; 11 nucleotides align to TRBD2. Looked up from germline, CDR1 is SGDLS and CDR2 is YYNGEE. The V gene end was trimmed by 0 bases and the J gene end by 10 bases; junction bases not matched to a gene: 3. The CDR3 spans 14 residues. The CDR3 is CASSVASGRMEQFF. CDR3 in DNA: TGTGCCAGCAGCGTAGCTAGCGGGAGGATGGAGCAGTTCTTC. The whole variable domain, remainder taken from reference TRBV9 and TRBJ2-1, is DSGVTQTPKHLITATGQRVTLRCSPRSGDLSVYWYQQSLDQGLQFLIQYYNGEERAKGNILERFSAQQFPDLHSELNLSSLELGDSALYFCASSVASGRMEQFFGPGTRLTVL.

Notes on this clonotype: Just one base apart from a much larger clone, this may be a read error. The V call is TRBV7-3, the J call TRBJ2-1, with D perhaps matching TRBD2 (5 bases). The germline gives CDR1 SGHTA, CDR2 FQGTGA. With 7 bases removed from V and 9 bases from J, the gap between germline ends came to 19 bases. The CDR3 has 14 amino acids. CDR3 sequence (DNA): TGTGCCAGCAAGGTCACCCCTAGCAGCCGTGAGCAGTTCTTC. Translating gives CASKVTPSSREQFF.

This clonotype was detected a few times. The chain recombines TRBV5-5 with TRBJ1-2; no firm D call. Trimming took 4 bases from V and 0 from J, leaving 10 bases between them. Germline V gene sequence: CDR1 SGHKS, CDR2 YYEKEE (reference sequence). The length of the CDR3 is 14 residues. This CDR3 reads CASSQQGPNYGYTF. CDR3 coding DNA: TGTGCCAGCAGCCAGCAAGGACCTAACTATGGCTACACCTTC.

The genes are TRBV4-1 and TRBJ2-3; D unclear. The V gene lost 1 base and the J gene lost 2 bases, with 13 bases spanning the gap. CDR1 MGHRA and CDR2 YSYEKL come from the germline V gene. The CDR3 consists of 16 residues. In DNA, the CDR3 is TGCGCCAGCAGCCAAGCCCAGACCCGAAACACAGATACGCAGTATTTT. Translation gives CASSQAQTRNTDTQYF.

A word on this clonotype: This may be a read error, as it is one base from a much larger clone. The V and J genes are TRBV4-1 and TRBJ1-2; D is ambiguous. Germline values: CDR1 MGHRA, CDR2 YSYEKL. The CDR3 has 15 amino acids. The CDR3 coding sequence is TGCGCCAGCAACCAAGTCCCGGCCCCCTGGTTTGGCTACACCTTC. As protein: CASNQVPAPWFGYTF.

CDR3: CASSSHHGGRGDSPLHF. In DNA form, the CDR3 reads TGTGCCAGCAGTTCCCATCACGGAGGCAGGGGTGATTCACCCCTCCACTTT. J is TRBJ1-6 and V is TRBV2; tentative D call: TRBD1 (6 bases). V was trimmed by 5 bases and J by 8 bases, leaving 22 bases between them. CDR1 SNHLY and CDR2 FYNNEI come from the germline V gene. This CDR3 is 17 amino acids long.

Worth noting for this clonotype: At one end the junction does not follow the germline gene, possibly because of a read error. The chain links TRBV6-5 to TRBJ1-2, with D possibly TRBD1 on 6 matching bases. The CDR3 totals 14 residues. Germline lookup yields CDR1 MNHEY and CDR2 SVGAGI. The CDR3 sequence is CAGSPQPGDYGYTF. The DNA for the CDR3 is TGTGCCGGCAGTCCTCAGCCAGGGGACTATGGCTACACCTTC.

There are a few counts of this clonotype. A much bigger clone sits one base away, suggesting this may be a read error. The genes are TRBV28 and TRBJ2-4; TRBD2 aligns across 7 bases. V lost 5 bases to trimming and J lost 3 bases; unmatched junction nucleotides: 10. Germline CDR1 reads MDHEN; CDR2 reads SYDVKM. This CDR3 region has 16 residues. CDR3 in DNA: TGTGCCAGCAGTATCCAAGCGAGCGGGGTCAAAAACATTCAGTACTTC. This encodes CASSIQASGVKNIQYF.

Here the CDR3 reads CASSPGRVPPSTDTQYF. The DNA for the CDR3 is TGCGCCAGCAGCCCCGGGAGGGTACCACCTAGCACAGATACGCAGTATTTT. This chain links TRBV5-1 with TRBJ2-3, with TRBD2 matching 8 bases. Germline CDR1 is SGHRS and CDR2 is YFSETQ. With 4 bases clipped from V and 0 bases from J, the junction kept 10 bases outside the gene matches. The CDR3 covers 17 residues.

The V call is TRBV3-1, the J call TRBJ2-7; 12 nucleotides match TRBD2. Gene TRBJ2-5 matches the end of the DNA better, so the J call may be wrong. The germline gives CDR1 LGHDT, CDR2 YNNKEL (reference sequence). The CDR3 covers 15 residues. CDR3 loop: CASSQTGLAGETQYF. CDR3 in DNA: TGTGCCAGCAGCCAAACTGGACTAGCGGGGGAGACCCAGTACTTC.

In this sample, this clonotype turned up many times. This chain connects TRBV20-1 to TRBJ2-5; D is undetermined. The V end lost 0 bases, the J end lost 4 bases, and 15 bases lay between the germline ends. The CDR3 consists of 15 residues. Germline loops: CDR1 DFQATT, CDR2 SNEGSKA (reference sequence). CDR3: CSARDSGLGSETQYF. The CDR3 region has the DNA TGCAGTGCTAGAGATTCCGGCTTAGGTTCAGAGACCCAGTACTTC.

The gene calls are TRBV5-1 and TRBJ1-4, with D tentatively TRBD1 (6 bases). The CDR3 is 13 residues long. Germline-derived CDR1 and CDR2 are SGHRS and YFSETQ. V lost 2 bases to trimming and J lost 5 bases, with 7 bases between them. CDR3 DNA: TGCGCCAGCAGCTTCGGACAGAATGAAAAACTGTTTTTT. It translates to CASSFGQNEKLFF.

V usage is TRBV4-3 and J usage is TRBJ1-2, with D possibly TRBD1 on 6 matching bases. The germline gives CDR1 LGHNA, CDR2 YSLEER. This CDR3 has 15 amino acids. Trimming took off 1 base at V and 0 bases at J, with 9 bases between the two ends. CDR3 nucleotides: TGCGCCAGCAGCCAAGCTTCAGGGGCTAACTATGGCTACACCTTC. Translated, it gives CASSQASGANYGYTF.

Worth noting for this clonotype: At one of its ends the junction is not consistent with the germline gene, which may arise from a read error. The rearrangement joins TRBV6-2 or TRBV6-3 to TRBJ1-2; TRBD1 aligns across 7 bases. Germline CDR1 reads MNHEY; CDR2 reads SVGEGT. CDR3 length equals 15 residues. The CDR3 nucleotides read TGTGCCAGCACCACCCTAGGCAGGGGGGGCTATGGCTACACTTTC. This encodes CASTTLGRGGYGYTF.

J is TRBJ2-1 and V is TRBV10-3; TRBD2 matches at 7 bases. Trimming cost V 3 bases and J 3 bases; bases outside gene matches: 5. This CDR3 has 15 residues. CDR1 is ENHRY and CDR2 is SYGVKD in the germline V gene. This chain's CDR3 is CAISEDPGGYNEQFF. CDR3 coding DNA: TGTGCCATCAGTGAAGACCCGGGGGGCTACAATGAGCAGTTCTTC.

V gene TRBV5-1 combines with J gene TRBJ2-3; D perhaps matches TRBD2 (5 bases). Germline CDR1 and CDR2: SGHRS and YFSETQ. This CDR3 is 18 amino acids long. V lost 2 bases and J 7 bases, leaving 26 bases between the germline ends. The CDR3 nucleotides read TGCGCCAGCAGCTTTACTACCTCGGTGGCAGGTCGGGGAAATACGCAGTATTTT. Its translation: CASSFTTSVAGRGNTQYF.